Following are 23 T cell receptor beta chains from one sample sequenced in a study of blood T cell repertoires in COVID-19 (dated by TCRdb to about 2020). The library was made by the immunoSEQ multiplex PCR assay. TCRdb mirrors the immuneACCESS table, restricted to in-frame sequences. Some clones are absent from its copies; in checked studies, under half trace to an unresolved V gene, and the reason for the others is unknown. The sample table shows 250,000 to 350,000 clones, and about 89% are seen once. The top ten clones comprise around 0.8% of the sample. The sequenced material came from peripheral blood. All receptors derive from a man aged 25 to 45 with acute or convalescent COVID-19.

The V and J genes are TRBV4-1 and TRBJ1-5; 7 bases align to TRBD1. The CDR3 length is 14 residues. J gave up 6 bases and V 3 bases, and 5 bases lay outside the gene matches. The germline CDR1 and CDR2 sequences are MGHRA and YSYEKL. This CDR3 is CASSQRGLGQPQHF. The CDR3 region has the DNA TGCGCCAGCAGCCAGAGGGGGCTGGGTCAGCCCCAGCATTTT.

The chain joins TRBV10-3 to TRBJ2-1; 7 nucleotides line up with TRBD2. This CDR3 spans 14 amino acids. The V segment lost 4 bases and the J segment 5 bases; nucleotides outside the gene matches: 5. The germline V gene encodes CDR1 ENHRY and CDR2 SYGVKD. The CDR3 protein is CAISVTSADNEQFF. The CDR3 DNA follows: TGTGCCATCAGTGTAACTAGCGCAGACAATGAGCAGTTCTTC.

The chain uses TRBV19 and TRBJ2-1, with D tentatively TRBD2 (6 bases). V lost 3 bases and J 4 bases, leaving 19 bases between the germline ends. In germline, CDR1 is LNHDA, CDR2 SQIVND (reference sequence). The CDR3 has 17 residues. CDR3 protein: CASSIPQVRGIYNEQFF. The CDR3 DNA is TGTGCCAGTAGTATCCCCCAAGTGCGGGGTATATACAATGAGCAGTTCTTC.

J is TRBJ2-3 and V is TRBV7-9; D gene ambiguous. The CDR3 has 13 amino acids. V was trimmed by 7 bases and J by 6 bases, leaving 14 bases between them. From germline, CDR1 is SEHNR and CDR2 FQNEAQ (reference sequence). Here the CDR3 DNA reads TGTGCCAGCAACGCCGCCAATGAGGATACGCAGTATTTT. Translated, it gives CASNAANEDTQYF.

The CDR3 sequence: CASRDWQGVNQPQHF. The DNA for the CDR3 is TGTGCCAGTAGGGATTGGCAGGGGGTAAATCAGCCCCAGCATTTT. The chain couples TRBV19 to TRBJ1-5; 7 bases fit TRBD1. V was clipped by 6 bases and J by 4 bases; unmatched bases: 9. The CDR3 sequence is 15 residues long. Germline V gene data show CDR1 as LNHDA and CDR2 as SQIVND (reference sequence).

The chain joins TRBV7-6 to TRBJ2-2, with a weak D call TRBD1 (5 bases). The germline V and J ends were trimmed by 1 base and 7 bases, with 13 bases remaining between them. This CDR3 region has 15 residues. Per germline, CDR1 SGHVS and CDR2 FNYEAQ. CDR3 nucleotides: TGTGCCAGCAGCTTAGGCATTCAGGGCGGCGGGGAGCTGTTTTTT. This codes for CASSLGIQGGGELFF.

The rearrangement links TRBV28 to TRBJ2-1, with TRBD2 matching 12 bases. This CDR3 contains 14 residues. Germline assignment: CDR1 MDHEN and CDR2 SYDVKM. The junction had 5 bases not matched to a gene; V was cut back by 6 bases and J by 8 bases. CDR3 region: CASSLAGGSDEQFF. The CDR3 nucleotides read TGTGCCAGCAGCCTAGCGGGAGGGAGCGATGAGCAGTTCTTC.

J is TRBJ1-6 and V is TRBV18; possibly TRBD1 for D (6 bases). Trimming removed 2 bases from V and 7 bases from J, with 9 bases in between. The CDR3 runs to 14 residues. CDR1 KGHSH and CDR2 LQKENI come from the germline V gene. DNA for the CDR3: TGTGCCAGCTCACCAACAGGGTCCAATTCACCCCTCCACTTT. It codes for CASSPTGSNSPLHF.

This chain uses TRBV11-2 with TRBJ2-1, with TRBD1 as a possible D gene (6 bases). V was pared by 6 bases and J by 8 bases, with 23 bases between. The germline V gene has CDR1 SGHAT and CDR2 FQNNGV. This CDR3 contains 16 residues. The CDR3 coding sequence is TGTGCCAGCAGACCAACCGCAGGGGCGGGTGGGTATGAGCAGTTCTTC. It encodes CASRPTAGAGGYEQFF.

V gene TRBV27 combines with J gene TRBJ2-1; 12 bases line up with TRBD2. The CDR3 sequence is 14 residues long. The junction had 6 bases not matched to a gene; V was cut back by 6 bases and J by 9 bases. Germline V lookup: CDR1 MNHEY, CDR2 SMNVEV (reference sequence). The chain's CDR3 is CASRGLAGTGEQFF. CDR3 coding DNA: TGTGCCAGCAGAGGACTAGCGGGGACCGGTGAGCAGTTCTTC.

The chain has TRBV30 and TRBJ1-4, with D unresolved. CDR1 and CDR2 from the germline V gene are GTSNPN and SVGIG (reference sequence). V gave up 3 bases and J gave up 2 bases, with 10 bases separating them. This CDR3 spans 14 amino acids. As DNA, the CDR3 is TGTGCCTGGAGATTACATCGTACTAATGAAAAACTGTTTTTT. This translates into CAWRLHRTNEKLFF.

V usage is TRBV12-3 or TRBV12-4 and J usage is TRBJ1-6; TRBD1 might be the D (6 bases). Trimming left V 4 bases short and J 13 bases short, with 11 bases between. This CDR3 contains 12 residues. CDR3 nucleotides: TGTGCCAGCAGTTGGACAGCCGGTCCCCTCCACTTT. Encoded protein: CASSWTAGPLHF.

The gene calls are TRBV25-1 and TRBJ1-2; TRBD1 agrees at 11 bases. CDR1 MGHDK and CDR2 SYGVNS come from the germline V gene. The CDR3 contains 13 residues. The V gene end was trimmed by 4 bases and the J gene end by 7 bases; junction bases not matched to a gene: 2. Here the CDR3 DNA reads TGTGCCAGCAGTGGGACAGGGGGCTTTGGCTACACCTTC. Translation gives CASSGTGGFGYTF.

The J gene is TRBJ2-2, the V gene TRBV3-1 (or the pseudogene TRBV3-2); 14 nucleotides match TRBD2. The CDR3 runs 17 residues. Germline CDR1 LGHDT, CDR2 YNNKEL (reference sequence). The V and J ends lost 5 bases and 9 bases, in that order; junction bases with no gene match: 11. CDR3 loop: CASSFRLAGGEVRELFF. Written as DNA, the CDR3 is TGTGCCAGCAGCTTCCGACTAGCGGGGGGGGAGGTCCGGGAGCTGTTTTTT.

The chain has TRBV11-2 and TRBJ2-7, with D perhaps matching TRBD1 (6 bases). This CDR3 region has 16 residues. The germline V gene encodes CDR1 SGHAT and CDR2 FQNNGV. Trimming took off 0 bases at V and 4 bases at J, with 16 bases between the two ends. CDR3 amino acids: CASSLEWPGAKYEQYF. The CDR3 DNA reads TGTGCCAGCAGCTTAGAATGGCCAGGGGCAAAATACGAGCAGTACTTC.

V is TRBV12-3 or TRBV12-4 and J is TRBJ1-2, with 8 bases lining up with TRBD1. This CDR3 has 13 residues. With 5 bases clipped from V and 10 bases from J, the junction kept 9 bases outside the gene matches. The CDR3 loop reads CASSPYPDRDYTF. The CDR3 nucleotides read TGTGCCAGCAGTCCCTACCCGGACAGGGACTACACCTTC.

The gene calls are TRBV28 and TRBJ1-2, with TRBD1 matching 8 bases. Germline V lookup: CDR1 MDHEN, CDR2 SYDVKM. Trimming removed 2 bases from V and 9 bases from J; junction bases left unmatched: 5. The CDR3 runs 13 residues. Here the CDR3 DNA reads TGTGCCAGCAGTTTAACGGACAGGGAGAGCTACACCTTC. Protein product: CASSLTDRESYTF.

In its sample, this clone was seen a few times. The V gene is TRBV12-3 or TRBV12-4, the J gene TRBJ1-5; D remains unclear. This CDR3 contains 11 residues. V lost 1 base and J 12 bases, leaving 7 bases between the germline ends. The CDR3 nucleotides read TGTGCCAGCAGTTTAGGATCGGTCCAGCATTTT. Amino acids: CASSLGSVQHF.

The chain has TRBV29-1 and TRBJ1-5; 8 nucleotides line up with TRBD1. The CDR3 covers 13 residues. The germline V gene has CDR1 SQVTM and CDR2 ANQGSEA. After removal of 6 bases from V and 4 bases from J, the junction contained 5 bases not matched to a gene. The CDR3, as DNA: TGCAGCGTCGGACAGGGAAGGAATCAGCCCCAGCATTTT. This gives the protein CSVGQGRNQPQHF.

CDR3 loop: CASTSGGVGVQPQHF. The CDR3 bases are TGTGCCAGTACGTCTGGGGGGGTCGGGGTGCAGCCCCAGCATTTT. The chain uses TRBV19 and TRBJ1-5; D might be TRBD1 (5 bases). V lost 7 bases and J 7 bases, leaving 20 bases between the germline ends. The CDR3 contains 15 residues. Germline CDR1 LNHDA, CDR2 SQIVND (reference sequence).

The V gene is TRBV27, the J gene TRBJ2-1, with 11 bases aligning to TRBD1. Trimming at V came to 2 bases and at J to 8 bases, leaving 5 bases not matched to a gene. The germline gives CDR1 MNHEY, CDR2 SMNVEV (reference sequence). The CDR3 consists of 15 residues. The CDR3 DNA sequence: TGTGCCAGCAGTTTAAACACGGACAGGGGGCATGAGCAGTTCTTC. Its protein product is CASSLNTDRGHEQFF.

The rearrangement uses TRBV4-2 and TRBJ2-1, with TRBD2 as a possible D gene (5 bases). V shed 9 bases and J shed 1 base, with 19 bases lying between them. The CDR3 covers 16 residues. Per the germline V gene, CDR1 is LGHNA and CDR2 is YNFKEQ. The CDR3 here is CASVNSPEDSYNEQFF. The CDR3 region has the DNA TGTGCCAGTGTTAATTCGCCGGAGGATTCCTACAATGAGCAGTTCTTC.

This clone was seen once. V is TRBV5-6 and J is TRBJ2-7; D gene uncertain. CDR3 size: 14 residues. The V end lost 4 bases, the J end lost 6 bases, and 17 bases lay between the germline ends. The V gene's germline CDR1 is SGHDT and CDR2 YYEEEE. CDR3 in amino acids: CASSPGRWRSEQYF. CDR3 nucleotide sequence: TGTGCCAGCAGCCCAGGAAGGTGGCGTTCCGAGCAGTACTTC.